This TCR beta chain was captured by sequencing in a study of Graves' ophthalmopathy and Graves' hyperthyroidism. CDR3 size: 13 residues. The ends were cut back, 3 bases at V and 6 bases at J, with 9 bases in the middle. The germline V gene encodes CDR1 MGHRA and CDR2 YSYEKL. RNA transcripts yielded amplified TCR beta CDR3 regions. HTBI-primed RT-PCR formed the first round, and a multiplex PCR formed the second. TCRdb re-analysed the multiplex PCR reads in MiXCR, keeping a single row per CDR3 protein. The data hold over a million distinct CDR3 sequences, with about 36% observed a single time. Hyperthyroidism was new, under 2 months, in patients aged 18 to 65. Exclusion covered patients with other autoimmune diseases or uncontrolled infections (as well as pregnancy or lactation).

The sequenced sample consisted of peripheral blood or thyroid tissue (not recorded which). The rearrangement joins TRBV4-1 to TRBJ1-3; D may be TRBD1 (5 bases). The TCR sequence derives from an adult man with Graves' hyperthyroidism. The CDR3 is CASSQDISNTIYF. The CDR3, as DNA: TGCGCCAGCAGCCAGGACATTTCAAACACCATATATTTT.